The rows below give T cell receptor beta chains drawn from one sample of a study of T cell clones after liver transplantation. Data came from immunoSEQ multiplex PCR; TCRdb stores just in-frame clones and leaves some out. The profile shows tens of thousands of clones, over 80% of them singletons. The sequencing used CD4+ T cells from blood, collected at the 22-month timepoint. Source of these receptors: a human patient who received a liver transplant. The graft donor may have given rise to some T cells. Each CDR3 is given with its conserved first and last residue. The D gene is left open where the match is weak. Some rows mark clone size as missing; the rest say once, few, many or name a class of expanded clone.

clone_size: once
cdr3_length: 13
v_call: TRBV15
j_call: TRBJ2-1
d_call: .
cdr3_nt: TGTGCCACCAGCAGAGATGGAGGGTATGAGCAGTTCTTC
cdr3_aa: CATSRDGGYEQFF

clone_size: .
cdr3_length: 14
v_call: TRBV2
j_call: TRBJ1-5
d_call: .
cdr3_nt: TGTGCCAGCAGTGACTGGCAGAGCAATCAGCCCCAGCATTTT
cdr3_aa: CASSDWQSNQPQHF

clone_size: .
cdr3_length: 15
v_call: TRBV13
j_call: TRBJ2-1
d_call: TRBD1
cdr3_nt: TGTGCCAGCAGCTTCTCGGGACAGGATAACAATGAGCAGTTCTTC
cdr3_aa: CASSFSGQDNNEQFF

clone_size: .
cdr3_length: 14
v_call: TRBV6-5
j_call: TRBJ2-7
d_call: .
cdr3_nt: TGTGCCAGCAGTCCCTGGGACTCTTACTACGAGCAGTACTTC
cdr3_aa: CASSPWDSYYEQYF

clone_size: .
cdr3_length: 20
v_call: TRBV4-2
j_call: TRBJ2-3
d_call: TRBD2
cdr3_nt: TGTGCCAGCAGCCAAGGGGTCACCGGGGGAGGGACTACAAGCACAGATACGCAGTATTTT
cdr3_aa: CASSQGVTGGGTTSTDTQYF

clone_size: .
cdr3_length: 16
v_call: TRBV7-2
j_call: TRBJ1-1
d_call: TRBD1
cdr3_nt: TGTGCCAGCAATATAATGACAGGGTTCATGAACACTGAAGCTTTCTTT
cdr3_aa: CASNIMTGFMNTEAFF

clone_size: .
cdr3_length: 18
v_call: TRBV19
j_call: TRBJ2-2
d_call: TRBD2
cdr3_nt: TGTGCCAGTAGTATGACCGGGACTAGCGGCTTTCGCACCGGGGAGCTGTTTTTT
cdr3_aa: CASSMTGTSGFRTGELFF

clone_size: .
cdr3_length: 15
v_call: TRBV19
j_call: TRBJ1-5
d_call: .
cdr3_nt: TGTGCCAGTAGTCTGGTCGACGGCTACAATCAGCCCCAGCATTTT
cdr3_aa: CASSLVDGYNQPQHF

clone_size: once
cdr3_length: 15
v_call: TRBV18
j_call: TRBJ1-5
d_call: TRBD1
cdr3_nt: TGTGCCAGCTCGCCCGACAGGGGGGGCAATCAGCCCCAGCATTTT
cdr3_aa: CASSPDRGGNQPQHF

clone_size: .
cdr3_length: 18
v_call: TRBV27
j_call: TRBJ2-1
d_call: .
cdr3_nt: TGTGCCAGCAGTTCCCAGATCATCGGAGGGCCGTCCTACAATGAGCAGTTCTTC
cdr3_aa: CASSSQIIGGPSYNEQFF

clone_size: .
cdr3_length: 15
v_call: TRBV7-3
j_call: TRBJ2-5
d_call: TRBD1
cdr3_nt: TGTGCCAGCAGCCCTAACAGGGGGCTGGCAGAGACCCAGTACTTC
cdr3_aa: CASSPNRGLAETQYF

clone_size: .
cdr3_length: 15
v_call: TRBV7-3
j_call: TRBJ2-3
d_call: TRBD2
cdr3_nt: TGTGCCAGCAGCGCAAACGGGAGGCGAACAGATACGCAGTATTTT
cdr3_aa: CASSANGRRTDTQYF

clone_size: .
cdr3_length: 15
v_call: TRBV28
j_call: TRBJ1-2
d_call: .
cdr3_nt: TGTGCCAGCAGTTTTAACGGGGGAGTCCTCTATGGCTACACCTTC
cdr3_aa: CASSFNGGVLYGYTF

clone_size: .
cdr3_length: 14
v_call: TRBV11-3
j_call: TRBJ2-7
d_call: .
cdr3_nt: TGTGCCAGCAGCTTAGATCACAGCTCCTACGAGCAGTACTTC
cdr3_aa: CASSLDHSSYEQYF

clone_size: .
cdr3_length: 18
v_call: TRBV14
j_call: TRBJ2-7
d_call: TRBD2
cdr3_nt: TGTGCCAGCAGCCCAAACGGCTGGGCGGGAGTTCTACTCTACGAGCAGTACTTC
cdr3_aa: CASSPNGWAGVLLYEQYF

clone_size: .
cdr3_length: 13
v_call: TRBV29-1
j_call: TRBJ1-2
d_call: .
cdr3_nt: TGCAGCGTTGAGGGGGCGCTGGGCTATGGCTACACCTTC
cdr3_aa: CSVEGALGYGYTF

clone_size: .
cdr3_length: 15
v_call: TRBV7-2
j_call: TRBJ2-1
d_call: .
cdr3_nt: TGTGCCAGCAGCTTATTAAATGACTATTACAATGAGCAGTTCTTC
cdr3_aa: CASSLLNDYYNEQFF

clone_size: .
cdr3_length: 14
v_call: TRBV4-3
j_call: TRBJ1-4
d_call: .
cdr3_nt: TGCGCCAGCAGCCAACCCGAGGACGGTGGAAAACTGTTTTTT
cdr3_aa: CASSQPEDGGKLFF

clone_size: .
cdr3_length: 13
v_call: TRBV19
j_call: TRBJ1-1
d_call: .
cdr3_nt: TGTGCCAGTAGTCGACAGAGGGGCACTGAAGCTTTCTTT
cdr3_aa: CASSRQRGTEAFF

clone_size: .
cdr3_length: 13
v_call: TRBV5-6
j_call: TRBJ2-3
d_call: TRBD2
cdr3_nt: TGTGCCAGCAGGAGCGGGGCGCAGGGTACGCAGTATTTT
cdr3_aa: CASRSGAQGTQYF

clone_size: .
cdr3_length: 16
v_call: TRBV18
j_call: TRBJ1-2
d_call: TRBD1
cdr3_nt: TGTGCCAGCTCACCCCAACGTACCGGGACAGTGTATGGCTACACCTTC
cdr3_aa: CASSPQRTGTVYGYTF

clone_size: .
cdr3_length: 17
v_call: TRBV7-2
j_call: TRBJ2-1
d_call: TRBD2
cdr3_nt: TGTGCCAGCAGCCAAGACGAGACTAGCGGGAAACCTGGAGAGCAGTTCTTC
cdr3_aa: CASSQDETSGKPGEQFF

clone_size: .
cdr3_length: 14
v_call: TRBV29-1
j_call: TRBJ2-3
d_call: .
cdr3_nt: TGCAGCGTTGGGGCGGCCGCCTATACAGATACGCAGTATTTT
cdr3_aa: CSVGAAAYTDTQYF

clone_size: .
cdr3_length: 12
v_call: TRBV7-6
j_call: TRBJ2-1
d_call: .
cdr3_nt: TGTGCCAGCACTGCTCTAGGGGATGGGCAGTTCTTC
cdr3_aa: CASTALGDGQFF

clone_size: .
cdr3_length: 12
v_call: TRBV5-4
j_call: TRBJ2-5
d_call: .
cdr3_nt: TGTGCCAGCAGCTTGCGAGGGGAGACCCAGTACTTC
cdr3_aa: CASSLRGETQYF

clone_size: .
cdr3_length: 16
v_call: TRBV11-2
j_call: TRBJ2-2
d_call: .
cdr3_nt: TGTGCCAGCAGCTTAGGAGCTAGCGCGAACACCGGGGAGCTGTTTTTT
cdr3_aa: CASSLGASANTGELFF

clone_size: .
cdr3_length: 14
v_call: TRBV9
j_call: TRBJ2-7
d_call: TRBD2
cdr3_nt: TGTGCCAGCAGCTTCGGACTAGTTTTGGACGAGCAGTACTTC
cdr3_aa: CASSFGLVLDEQYF

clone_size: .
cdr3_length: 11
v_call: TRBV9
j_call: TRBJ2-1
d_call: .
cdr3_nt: TGTGCCAGCAGCGTGGGAGATGAGCAGTTCTTC
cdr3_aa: CASSVGDEQFF

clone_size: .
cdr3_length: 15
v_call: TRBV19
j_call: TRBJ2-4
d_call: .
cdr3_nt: TGTGCCAGTAGTCTACCCGGTTCAGCCAAAAACATTCAGTACTTC
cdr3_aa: CASSLPGSAKNIQYF

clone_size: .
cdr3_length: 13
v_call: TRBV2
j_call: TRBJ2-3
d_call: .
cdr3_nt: TGTGCCAGCAGGTATCTGGGCACAGATACGCAGTATTTT
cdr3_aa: CASRYLGTDTQYF

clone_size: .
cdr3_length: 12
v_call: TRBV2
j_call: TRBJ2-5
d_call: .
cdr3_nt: TGTGCCAGCAGGCGTAACCAAGAGACCCAGTACTTC
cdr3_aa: CASRRNQETQYF

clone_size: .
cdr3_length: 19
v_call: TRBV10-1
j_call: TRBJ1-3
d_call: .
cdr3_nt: TGCGCCAGCAGTGACCTTAAACCCCGACAGGTAAGCTCTGGAAACACCATATATTTT
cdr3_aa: CASSDLKPRQVSSGNTIYF

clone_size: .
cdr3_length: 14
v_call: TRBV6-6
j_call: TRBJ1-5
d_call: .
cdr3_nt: TGTGCCAGCAGTTACTACGGGGGGAATCAGCCCCAGCATTTT
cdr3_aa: CASSYYGGNQPQHF

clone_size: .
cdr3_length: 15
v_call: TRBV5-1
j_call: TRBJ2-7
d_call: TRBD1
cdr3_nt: TGCGCCAGCAGCTTGTACGGGACAGGGGGCTTCGAGCAGTACTTC
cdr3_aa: CASSLYGTGGFEQYF

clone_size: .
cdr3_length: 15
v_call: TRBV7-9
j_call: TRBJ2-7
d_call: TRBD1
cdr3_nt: TGTGCCAGCAGCACAGGGGACACTCTATCCTACGAGCAGTACTTC
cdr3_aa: CASSTGDTLSYEQYF

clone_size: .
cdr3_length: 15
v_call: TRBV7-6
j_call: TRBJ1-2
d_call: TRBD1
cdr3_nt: TGTGCCAGCAGCCTGACAGGGCGAAAGGACTATGGCTACACCTTC
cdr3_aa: CASSLTGRKDYGYTF

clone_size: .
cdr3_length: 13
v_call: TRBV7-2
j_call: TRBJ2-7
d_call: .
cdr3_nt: TGTGCCAGCAGTCCAACTAATTCCTACGAGCAGTACTTC
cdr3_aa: CASSPTNSYEQYF

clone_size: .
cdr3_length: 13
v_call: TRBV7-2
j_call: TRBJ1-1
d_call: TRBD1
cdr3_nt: TGTGCCAGCAGCGGGGGACAGGGGGTCGAAGCTTTCTTT
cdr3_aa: CASSGGQGVEAFF

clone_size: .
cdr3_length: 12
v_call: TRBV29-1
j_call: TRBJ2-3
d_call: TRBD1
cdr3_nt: TGCAGCTTAGGGGACAGGACAGATACGCAGTATTTT
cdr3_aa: CSLGDRTDTQYF

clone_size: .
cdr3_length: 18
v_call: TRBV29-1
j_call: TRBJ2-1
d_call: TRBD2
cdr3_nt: TGCAGCGTGGGTGGACTAGCGGGATCTTCAACGGTAAACAATGAGCAGTTCTTC
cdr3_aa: CSVGGLAGSSTVNNEQFF

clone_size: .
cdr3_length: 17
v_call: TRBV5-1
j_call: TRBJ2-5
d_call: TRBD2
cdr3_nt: TGCGCCAGCAGCTTGCAACTAGCGGGAGGGCTCCAAGAGACCCAGTACTTC
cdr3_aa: CASSLQLAGGLQETQYF

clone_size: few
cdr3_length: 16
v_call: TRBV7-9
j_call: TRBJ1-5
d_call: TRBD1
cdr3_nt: TGTGCCAGCAGCTCGTGGGACAGGGGGCTATCTCAGCCCCAGCATTTT
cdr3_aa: CASSSWDRGLSQPQHF

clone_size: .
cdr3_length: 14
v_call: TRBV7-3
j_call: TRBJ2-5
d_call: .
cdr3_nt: TGTGCCAGCAGCTTATCTGGAAACCAAGAGACCCAGTACTTC
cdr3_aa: CASSLSGNQETQYF

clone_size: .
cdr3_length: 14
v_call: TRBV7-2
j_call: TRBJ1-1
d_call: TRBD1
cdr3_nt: TGTGCCAGCAGCTTACAGGGGGCGCGTACTGAAGCTTTCTTT
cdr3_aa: CASSLQGARTEAFF

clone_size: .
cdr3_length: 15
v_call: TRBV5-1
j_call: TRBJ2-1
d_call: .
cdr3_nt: TGCGCCAGCAGCAACGAGGTAGGAGGGTGGAATGAGCAGTTCTTC
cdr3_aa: CASSNEVGGWNEQFF

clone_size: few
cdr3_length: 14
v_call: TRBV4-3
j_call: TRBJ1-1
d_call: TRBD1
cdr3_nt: TGCGCCAGCATGCTTGGGCAGGGGGCGACTGAAGCTTTCTTT
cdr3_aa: CASMLGQGATEAFF

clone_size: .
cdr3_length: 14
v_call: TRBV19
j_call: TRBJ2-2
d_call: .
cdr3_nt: TGTGCCAGTAGCTCAAGTCATACCACCGGGGAGCTGTTTTTT
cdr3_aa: CASSSSHTTGELFF

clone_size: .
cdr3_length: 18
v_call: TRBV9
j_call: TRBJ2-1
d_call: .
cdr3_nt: TGTGCCAGCAGCGCGGGGGTAGGCCGGAAAGGCGCCTACAATGAGCAGTTCTTC
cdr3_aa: CASSAGVGRKGAYNEQFF